This T cell receptor (beta chain) was profiled in a study of blood T cell repertoires in COVID-19. About the research overall: PBMCs, B-cell-depleted T cells, or T cells were the source of the cDNA or gDNA that made up the material.

In the original processing: Estimated nucleated cell counts came from reference gene primer amplification. Assay used: immunoSEQ multiplex PCR; TCRdb lists only in-frame clones, some missing. V and J calls plus clone size are reproduced from that table; the DNA served to infer D and trimming. Among just over 300,000 clones listed, more than 75% were seen once. The CDR3 has 13 amino acids. V lost 6 bases and J lost 3, with 12 bases in between. The germline gives CDR1 SGHRS, CDR2 YFSETQ. Grouping used clinical history reported by participants in a survey and questionnaire. Either two negative PCRs, clearance, or symptom resolution qualified Cohort 3 donors as recovered.

This TCR was sampled from a man in his thirties or forties who had recovered from COVID-19. Source material: PBMCs or T cells enriched from blood (not recorded which). The J gene is TRBJ2-5, the V gene TRBV5-1, with D unclear. CDR3 DNA sequence: TGCGCCAGCACCGCACTGATTGAAGAGACCCAGTACTTC. Amino acid sequence: CASTALIEETQYF.